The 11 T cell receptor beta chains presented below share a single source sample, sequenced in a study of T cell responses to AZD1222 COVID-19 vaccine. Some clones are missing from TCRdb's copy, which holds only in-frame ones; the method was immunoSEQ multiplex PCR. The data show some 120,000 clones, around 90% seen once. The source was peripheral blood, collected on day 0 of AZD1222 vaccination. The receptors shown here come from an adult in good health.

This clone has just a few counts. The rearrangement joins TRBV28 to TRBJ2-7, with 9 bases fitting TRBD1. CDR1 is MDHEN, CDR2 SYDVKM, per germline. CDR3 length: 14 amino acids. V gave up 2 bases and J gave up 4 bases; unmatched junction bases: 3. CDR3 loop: CASSLMGQGYEQYF. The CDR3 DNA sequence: TGTGCCAGCAGTTTAATGGGACAGGGTTACGAGCAGTACTTC.

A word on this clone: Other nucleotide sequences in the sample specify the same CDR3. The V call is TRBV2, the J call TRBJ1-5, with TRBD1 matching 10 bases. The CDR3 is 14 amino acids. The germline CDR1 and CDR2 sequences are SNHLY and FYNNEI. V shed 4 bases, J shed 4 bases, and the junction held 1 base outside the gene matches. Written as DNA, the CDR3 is TGTGCCAGCAGTGTGGGACAGGGGAATCAGCCCCAGCATTTT. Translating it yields CASSVGQGNQPQHF.

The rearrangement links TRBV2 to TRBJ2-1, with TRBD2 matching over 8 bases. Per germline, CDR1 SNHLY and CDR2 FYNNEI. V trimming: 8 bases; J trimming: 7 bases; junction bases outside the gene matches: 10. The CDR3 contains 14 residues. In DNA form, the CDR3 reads TGTGCCAGCCTTCGGGGGGGCTTATCGAATGAGCAGTTCTTC. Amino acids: CASLRGGLSNEQFF.

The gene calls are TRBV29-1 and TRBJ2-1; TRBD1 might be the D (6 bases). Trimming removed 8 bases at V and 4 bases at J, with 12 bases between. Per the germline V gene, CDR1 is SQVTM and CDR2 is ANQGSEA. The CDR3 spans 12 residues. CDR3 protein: CSSRDTYNEQFF. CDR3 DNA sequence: TGCAGCAGCCGGGACACTTACAATGAGCAGTTCTTC.

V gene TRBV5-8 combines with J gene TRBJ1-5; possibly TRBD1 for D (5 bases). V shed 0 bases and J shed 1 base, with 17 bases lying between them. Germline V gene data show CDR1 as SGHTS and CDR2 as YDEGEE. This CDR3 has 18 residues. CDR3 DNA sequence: TGTGCCAGCAGCTTGGCCCTGGGAGTAGGGGCGAGCAATCAGCCCCAGCATTTT. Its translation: CASSLALGVGASNQPQHF.

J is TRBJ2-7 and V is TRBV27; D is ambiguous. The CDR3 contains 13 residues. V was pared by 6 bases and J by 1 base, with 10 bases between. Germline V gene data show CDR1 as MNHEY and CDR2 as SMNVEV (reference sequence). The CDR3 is CASRRDGSYEQYF. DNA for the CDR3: TGTGCCAGCAGAAGAGACGGGTCCTACGAGCAGTACTTC.

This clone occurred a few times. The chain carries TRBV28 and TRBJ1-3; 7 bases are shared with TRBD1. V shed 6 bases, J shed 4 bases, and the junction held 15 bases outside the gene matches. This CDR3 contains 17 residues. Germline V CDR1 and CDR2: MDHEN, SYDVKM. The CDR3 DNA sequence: TGTGCCAGCAGACCGCGGGCCTACAGGGGCAACGGAAACACCATATATTTT. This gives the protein CASRPRAYRGNGNTIYF.

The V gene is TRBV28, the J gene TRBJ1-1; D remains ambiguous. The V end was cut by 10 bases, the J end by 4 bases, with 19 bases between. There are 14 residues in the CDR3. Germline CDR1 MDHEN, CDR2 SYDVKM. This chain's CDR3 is CATLLTGLGTEAFF. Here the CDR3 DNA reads TGTGCCACCCTTCTAACGGGGTTGGGCACTGAAGCTTTCTTT.

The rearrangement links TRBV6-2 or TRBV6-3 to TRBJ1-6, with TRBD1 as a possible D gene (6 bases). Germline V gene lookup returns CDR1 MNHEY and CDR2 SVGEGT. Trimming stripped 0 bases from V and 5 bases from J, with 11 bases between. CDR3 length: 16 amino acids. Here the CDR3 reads CASSYSTGWDNSPLHF. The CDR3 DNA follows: TGTGCCAGCAGTTACTCCACAGGGTGGGATAATTCACCCCTCCACTTT.

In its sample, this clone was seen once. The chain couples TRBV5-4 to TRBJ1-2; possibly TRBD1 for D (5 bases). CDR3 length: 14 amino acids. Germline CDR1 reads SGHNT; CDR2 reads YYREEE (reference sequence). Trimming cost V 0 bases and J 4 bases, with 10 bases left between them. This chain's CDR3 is CASSLVGGSYGYTF. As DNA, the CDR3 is TGTGCCAGCAGCTTGGTGGGGGGATCCTATGGCTACACCTTC.

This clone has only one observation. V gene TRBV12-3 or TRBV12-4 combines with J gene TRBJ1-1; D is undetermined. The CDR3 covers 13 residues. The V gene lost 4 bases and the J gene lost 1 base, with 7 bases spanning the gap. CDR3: CASSWKANTEAFF. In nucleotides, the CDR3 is TGTGCCAGCAGTTGGAAAGCGAACACTGAAGCTTTCTTT.